This entry lists 29 T cell receptor beta chains sequenced from one sample in a study of shared clonotypes between healthy human individuals. CD45RO-negative cells were positively selected for CCR7, leaving out terminally differentiated effector memory CD45RA+ cells. Sequenced by immunoSEQ multiplex PCR; TCRdb stores in-frame clones only, minus some. Of roughly 2 million clones listed, just under 95% are singletons. Sequencing input: naive CD8+ T cells sorted from blood. The receptors originated from a man between 18 and 35 years old in good health.

The chain employs TRBV6-6 and TRBJ2-7; no reliable D call. Germline CDR1 MNHNY, CDR2 SVGAGI (reference sequence). The CDR3 runs 14 residues. The V and J ends lost 8 bases and 4 bases respectively, with 18 bases between them. CDR3 sequence (DNA): TGTGCCAGCGCTGGGTCGACCGGACCGTACGAGCAGTACTTC. Protein sequence: CASAGSTGPYEQYF.

The chain carries TRBV30 and TRBJ2-7; D ambiguous. The CDR3 has 13 amino acids. V lost 3 bases, J lost 5 bases, and 14 bases lay in between. The germline V gene encodes CDR1 GTSNPN and CDR2 SVGIG (reference sequence). DNA for the CDR3: TGTGCCTGGAGACTCCTGAATATCCACGAGCAGTACTTC. It codes for CAWRLLNIHEQYF. The complete variable domain, with remaining parts taken from reference TRBV30 and TRBJ2-7, reads SQTIHQWPATLVQPVGSPLSLECTVEGTSNPNLYWYRQAAGRGLQLLFYSVGIGQISSEVPQNLSASRPQDRQFILSSKKLLLSDSGFYLCAWRLLNIHEQYFGPGTRLTVT.

This sequence joins TRBV27 and TRBJ2-1, with 15 bases aligning to TRBD2. Per the germline V gene, CDR1 is MNHEY and CDR2 is SMNVEV (reference sequence). The CDR3 is 18 residues long. With V trimmed by 8 bases and J by 0 bases, 8 bases remained unmatched. In nucleotides, the CDR3 is TGTGCCAGCGGACCGGGACTAGCGGGGGGTTACTCCTACAATGAGCAGTTCTTC. It specifies CASGPGLAGGYSYNEQFF.

The V and J genes are TRBV7-8 and TRBJ2-7; the D is unclear. The V gene lost 5 bases and the J gene lost 3 bases, with 11 bases spanning the gap. Germline V CDR1 and CDR2: SGHVS, FQNEAQ. The CDR3 is 13 residues long. The CDR3 here is CASSPSIGYEQYF. The CDR3 DNA reads TGTGCCAGCAGCCCCTCGATCGGCTACGAGCAGTACTTC.

As regards this clone: Other nucleotide sequences in the sample specify the same CDR3. CDR3 DNA sequence: TGCGCCAGCAGCCAAAGTGATAGGTCCTACGAGCAGTACTTC. Translation gives CASSQSDRSYEQYF. The gene calls are TRBV4-1 and TRBJ2-7, with D unclear. The CDR3 spans 14 residues. Per the germline V gene, CDR1 is MGHRA and CDR2 is YSYEKL. The V end was cut by 2 bases, the J end by 1 base, with 9 bases between.

V is TRBV5-1 and J is TRBJ1-1, with 7 bases fitting TRBD1. Germline V gene lookup returns CDR1 SGHRS and CDR2 YFSETQ. With 2 bases clipped from V and 3 bases from J, the junction kept 4 bases outside the gene matches. This CDR3 has 14 residues. The CDR3 DNA sequence: TGCGCCAGCAGCTTAGACAGGGCATACACTGAAGCTTTCTTT. This codes for CASSLDRAYTEAFF.

V and J are TRBV6-6 and TRBJ1-6; no clear D gene. The CDR3 is made up of 15 amino acids. In germline, CDR1 is MNHNY, CDR2 SVGAGI (reference sequence). V shed 5 bases and J shed 5 bases, with 13 bases lying between them. The CDR3 is CASSPDVLNNSPLHF. The CDR3 DNA reads TGTGCCAGCAGTCCGGATGTTCTCAATAATTCACCCCTCCACTTT.

This clone was counted a single time. The chain joins TRBV2 to TRBJ1-2, with D uncertain. This CDR3 is built from 15 residues. The V and J ends lost 6 bases and 4 bases respectively, with 18 bases between them. CDR1 is SNHLY, CDR2 FYNNEI, per germline. CDR3 bases: TGTGCCAGCAGCGAGCAACGAGGAGGTGGCTATGGCTACACCTTC. It is translated as CASSEQRGGGYGYTF.

This chain connects TRBV7-9 to TRBJ2-2, with a weak D call TRBD1 (6 bases). V lost 1 base and J 9 bases, leaving 12 bases between the germline ends. CDR1 SEHNR and CDR2 FQNEAQ come from the germline V gene (reference sequence). This CDR3 has 14 residues. The CDR3 DNA reads as TGTGCCAGCAGCTTAGAGCGGCAGGGGCGGGAGCTGTTTTTT. Translation gives CASSLERQGRELFF.

This chain joins TRBV5-4 and TRBJ2-3, with D possibly matching TRBD2 (6 bases). V was clipped by 0 bases and J by 0 bases, with 14 bases between them. The CDR3 runs to 17 residues. Germline CDR1 and CDR2: SGHNT and YYREEE (reference sequence). CDR3 loop: CASSLDYLAPSTDTQYF. DNA of the CDR3: TGTGCCAGCAGCTTGGATTATCTAGCGCCTAGCACAGATACGCAGTATTTT.

The chain employs TRBV4-1 and TRBJ2-3, with D uncertain. In germline, CDR1 is MGHRA, CDR2 YSYEKL. Trimming stripped 1 base from V and 6 bases from J, with 8 bases between. The CDR3 has 13 residues. CDR3 loop: CASSQASWDTQYF. The CDR3 DNA reads as TGCGCCAGCAGCCAAGCTTCTTGGGATACGCAGTATTTT.

The chain links TRBV6-5 to TRBJ2-7; TRBD1 matches at 9 bases. Germline V lookup: CDR1 MNHEY, CDR2 SVGAGI. V shed 0 bases, J shed 5 bases, and the junction held 5 bases outside the gene matches. The CDR3 is made up of 15 amino acids. The CDR3: CASSYSSDRGHEQYF. CDR3 coding DNA: TGTGCCAGCAGTTACTCTTCGGACAGGGGACACGAGCAGTACTTC.

The genes are TRBV27 and TRBJ2-7; 11 bases match TRBD2. The length of the CDR3 is 18 residues. CDR1 is MNHEY, CDR2 SMNVEV, per germline (reference sequence). V dropped 0 bases and J dropped 1; count of bases not matched to a gene: 8. The CDR3 region has the DNA TGTGCCAGCAGTTTATCTGGGACTAGCGGCGGGATATCCTACGAGCAGTACTTC. Translated: CASSLSGTSGGISYEQYF.

This chain uses TRBV28 with TRBJ1-5, with TRBD1 as a possible D gene (6 bases). The ends were cut back, 4 bases at V and 5 bases at J, with 18 bases in the middle. CDR1 is MDHEN and CDR2 is SYDVKM in the germline V gene. The length of the CDR3 is 16 residues. The CDR3: CASSSPGERGDQPQHF. In DNA, the CDR3 is TGTGCCAGCAGTTCCCCAGGGGAGAGGGGTGATCAGCCCCAGCATTTT.

The chain combines TRBV29-1 with TRBJ1-1, with D possibly matching TRBD1 (6 bases). Between the trimmed V and J ends, which lost 5 bases and 3 bases, there was a span of 19 bases. The CDR3 has 15 amino acids. Germline lookup yields CDR1 SQVTM and CDR2 ANQGSEA. The CDR3 loop reads CSVIGTGFKDTEAFF. For the CDR3, the DNA is TGCAGCGTTATAGGAACAGGGTTTAAGGACACTGAAGCTTTCTTT.

The chain uses TRBV28 and TRBJ2-1, with TRBD2 matching 7 bases. Germline assignment: CDR1 MDHEN and CDR2 SYDVKM. The CDR3 extends over 15 amino acids. V was clipped by 6 bases and J by 0 bases; unmatched bases: 5. CDR3 sequence: CASSSGGISYNEQFF. The CDR3 DNA follows: TGTGCCAGCAGCTCCGGGGGGATCTCCTACAATGAGCAGTTCTTC.

In the case of this clone: Possible read error: a much larger clone is one base away. The sample contains more than one DNA sequence encoding this CDR3. This rearrangement joins TRBV13 to TRBJ1-1; D is unclear. The CDR3 has 12 residues. The V end was cut by 1 base, the J end by 1 base, with 1 base between. Germline V gives CDR1 PRHDT, CDR2 FYEKMQ (reference sequence). The CDR3 sequence: CASSLANTEAFF. In DNA form, the CDR3 reads TGTGCCAGCAGCTTAGCGAACACTGAAGCTTTCTTT.

V gene TRBV5-6 combines with J gene TRBJ2-7, with D perhaps assigned TRBD1 or TRBD2 (5 bases each). The CDR3 has 14 amino acids. The germline gives CDR1 SGHDT, CDR2 YYEEEE. V gave up 4 bases and J gave up 4 bases, with 15 bases separating them. CDR3 in DNA: TGTGCCAGCAGCGTGGGGGACCCGGAATACGAGCAGTACTTC. Residues: CASSVGDPEYEQYF.

This clone was picked up a small number of times. The chain recombines TRBV19 with TRBJ1-1, with D unresolved. This CDR3 spans 14 amino acids. The germline gives CDR1 LNHDA, CDR2 SQIVND (reference sequence). Deletions cut 0 bases from V and 7 bases from J, with 12 bases between. As DNA, the CDR3 is TGTGCCAGTAGTATAGAGACTACCGGGGATGAAGCTTTCTTT. Translated: CASSIETTGDEAFF.

This clone was seen a single time. The chain carries TRBV29-1 and TRBJ1-1; D perhaps matches TRBD1 (5 bases). Trimming took off 4 bases at V and 0 bases at J, with 6 bases between the two ends. Germline assignment: CDR1 SQVTM and CDR2 ANQGSEA. The CDR3 is 12 amino acids. The CDR3 coding sequence is TGCAGCGTTGGACAGATGAACACTGAAGCTTTCTTT. This encodes CSVGQMNTEAFF.

The chain uses TRBV7-9 and TRBJ1-1; TRBD1 aligns across 9 bases. J was trimmed by 3 bases and V by 4 bases; bases with no gene match: 12. The CDR3 extends over 17 amino acids. CDR1 is SEHNR and CDR2 is FQNEAQ in the germline V gene (reference sequence). DNA for the CDR3: TGTGCCAGCAGCTCCGGAGGGACAGGGTTTCGTGACACTGAAGCTTTCTTT. Translated, it gives CASSSGGTGFRDTEAFF.

This chain connects TRBV13 to TRBJ2-1, with 7 bases aligning to TRBD2. Trimming at V came to 5 bases and at J to 7 bases, leaving 11 bases not matched to a gene. Germline V gene sequence: CDR1 PRHDT, CDR2 FYEKMQ (reference sequence). The CDR3 loop spans 15 amino acids. The CDR3 reads CASSPGTNRVNEQFF. CDR3 sequence (DNA): TGTGCCAGCAGCCCCGGGACTAACAGAGTGAATGAGCAGTTCTTC.

Comment on this clone: The same CDR3 is also encoded by other DNA sequences in this sample. J is TRBJ2-7 and V is TRBV27; TRBD2 might be the D (5 bases). Germline V CDR1 and CDR2: MNHEY, SMNVEV (reference sequence). The CDR3 covers 12 residues. The ends were cut back, 0 bases at V and 6 bases at J, with 6 bases in the middle. The CDR3 sequence is CASSLSSGEQYF. The CDR3 DNA sequence: TGTGCCAGCAGTTTATCCAGCGGCGAGCAGTACTTC.

V gene TRBV2 combines with J gene TRBJ2-7; 12 positions agree with TRBD1. Germline values: CDR1 SNHLY, CDR2 FYNNEI. V was clipped by 8 bases and J by 7 bases; unmatched bases: 9. This CDR3 has 14 residues. In DNA, the CDR3 is TGTGCCAGCTCTCAGGGACAGGGGGCGGGTGAGCAGTACTTC. Translating it yields CASSQGQGAGEQYF.

This chain connects TRBV4-3 to TRBJ2-3; D unclear. The germline V gene has CDR1 LGHNA and CDR2 YSLEER. This CDR3 region has 14 residues. The V and J ends lost 3 bases and 0 bases respectively, with 7 bases between them. CDR3 nucleotide sequence: TGCGCCAGCAGCCAGAGTTTAAGCACAGATACGCAGTATTTT. Protein sequence: CASSQSLSTDTQYF.

The CDR3 protein is CASSFGQGNSGYGYTF. As DNA, the CDR3 is TGTGCCAGCTCCTTCGGACAGGGGAATTCCGGCTATGGCTACACCTTC. This sequence joins TRBV11-2 and TRBJ1-2; TRBD1 matches at 9 bases. The CDR3 spans 16 residues. CDR1 and CDR2 from the germline V gene are SGHAT and FQNNGV. Germline trimming cut 8 bases from V and 4 bases from J; bases unmatched to any gene: 14.

The rearrangement uses TRBV23-1 and TRBJ1-3; D unclear. TRBV23-1 is classed as an ORF, of uncertain function. The CDR3 loop spans 15 amino acids. V lost 4 bases, J lost 1 base, and 11 bases lay in between. As DNA, the CDR3 is TGCGCCAGCAGTCGGAGAACCCGGTCTGGAAACACCATATATTTT. The encoded protein is CASSRRTRSGNTIYF.

The V call is TRBV7-9, the J call TRBJ2-7, with 12 positions matching TRBD1. V gave up 3 bases and J gave up 5 bases; unmatched junction bases: 5. Germline-derived CDR1 and CDR2 are SEHNR and FQNEAQ (reference sequence). The CDR3 sequence is 15 residues long. The CDR3 is CASSFSGQGAHEQYF. CDR3 sequence (DNA): TGTGCCAGCAGCTTCTCGGGACAGGGGGCCCACGAGCAGTACTTC.

The table lists this clone with a count of one. The rearrangement uses TRBV5-4 and TRBJ1-1, with unresolved D. In germline, CDR1 is SGHNT, CDR2 YYREEE (reference sequence). V was pared by 2 bases and J by 2 bases, with 10 bases between. This CDR3 is built from 14 residues. CDR3 nucleotide sequence: TGTGCCAGCAGCTTCCAAGGGTATAACACTGAAGCTTTCTTT. Translating it yields CASSFQGYNTEAFF.